Below, 4 T cell receptor beta chains from the same sample are listed, as sequenced in a study of blood T cell repertoires in COVID-19. Clones were read by immunoSEQ multiplex PCR, and TCRdb kept only the in-frame ones, dropping some. The table lists about 440,000 clones, approximately 88% of them singletons. The sequenced material came from peripheral blood. The receptor set was obtained from a woman between 50 and 59 years old with COVID-19, enrolled during active disease.

This clone was observed a single time. The chain has TRBV19 and TRBJ1-2; TRBD1 matches at 7 bases. Germline-derived CDR1 and CDR2 are LNHDA and SQIVND (reference sequence). This CDR3 is built from 14 residues. The V segment lost 7 bases and the J segment 5 bases; nucleotides outside the gene matches: 10. The CDR3 sequence is CASIRPGQPYGYTF. In nucleotides, the CDR3 is TGTGCCAGTATAAGACCGGGACAGCCGTATGGCTACACCTTC.

This clone has at least ten counts. The chain is built from TRBV3-1 (or the pseudogene TRBV3-2) and TRBJ2-5; no definite D call. V lost 3 bases, J lost 4 bases, and 6 bases lay in between. The germline gives CDR1 LGHDT, CDR2 YNNKEL (reference sequence). This CDR3 contains 12 residues. This chain's CDR3 is CASSHLGETQYF. The CDR3, as DNA: TGTGCCAGCAGCCATCTCGGAGAGACCCAGTACTTC.

This chain uses TRBV5-1 with TRBJ2-7, with D hard to call. Trimming pared 5 bases from V and 0 bases from J, leaving 12 bases between. This CDR3 is 14 amino acids long. The germline gives CDR1 SGHRS, CDR2 YFSETQ. The CDR3 bases are TGCGCCAGCAGGCATGACTCAACCTCCTACGAGCAGTACTTC. This sequence encodes CASRHDSTSYEQYF.

This chain links TRBV5-1 with TRBJ2-1; TRBD1 might be the D (5 bases). The germline V gene encodes CDR1 SGHRS and CDR2 YFSETQ. CDR3 length equals 14 residues. V lost 4 bases and J 4 bases, leaving 12 bases between the germline ends. CDR3 in DNA: TGCGCCAGCAGCCCCCGACAGTCGTACAATGAGCAGTTCTTC. Residues: CASSPRQSYNEQFF.